The 19 T cell receptor beta chains below come from one sample, sequenced in a study of radiotherapy plus CTLA-4 blockade in lung cancer. Assay used: immunoSEQ multiplex PCR; TCRdb lists only in-frame clones, some missing. Of about 45,000 clones in the sample, roughly three quarters are singletons; the top ten hold under 9.5%. Sequenced material: peripheral blood, taken from a patient treated with radiotherapy plus ipilimumab. The origin of the receptors is a human donor with non-small cell lung cancer who had stable disease on radiotherapy plus ipilimumab.

This rearrangement joins TRBV4-1 to TRBJ1-1, with a possible D match to TRBD1 (6 bases). There are 17 residues in the CDR3. The V gene's germline CDR1 is MGHRA and CDR2 YSYEKL. The V and J ends lost 0 bases and 2 bases respectively, with 16 bases between them. This CDR3 reads CASSQDTNRVGNTEAFF. CDR3 coding DNA: TGCGCCAGCAGCCAAGATACAAACAGGGTCGGAAACACTGAAGCTTTCTTT.

The chain joins TRBV5-6 to TRBJ2-2; TRBD1 is a possible D gene (6 bases). The V gene's germline CDR1 is SGHDT and CDR2 YYEEEE. The CDR3 spans 15 residues. The V end was cut by 3 bases, the J end by 0 bases, with 9 bases between. This chain's CDR3 is CASSYRAANTGELFF. The CDR3 nucleotides are TGTGCCAGCAGCTACAGGGCCGCGAACACCGGGGAGCTGTTTTTT.

The rearrangement joins TRBV6-4 to TRBJ1-2; D is unresolved. V lost 0 bases, J lost 7 bases, and 15 bases lay in between. Germline V CDR1 and CDR2: MRHNA, SNTAGT. The CDR3 is made up of 15 amino acids. The CDR3 coding sequence is TGTGCCAGCAGTGACTCCGGCAGCTCAAGCTTTGGCTACACCTTC. Amino acid sequence: CASSDSGSSSFGYTF.

The gene calls are TRBV7-2 and TRBJ1-4; weak D call: TRBD1 (5 bases). The CDR3 is 17 amino acids. V lost 5 bases to trimming and J lost 7 bases, with 23 bases between them. Germline V lookup: CDR1 SGHTA, CDR2 FQGNSA. CDR3 in amino acids: CASSAYRGTSGAEKLFF. CDR3 DNA: TGTGCCAGCAGCGCCTATAGAGGGACTAGCGGGGCTGAAAAACTGTTTTTT.

This clone was observed a handful of times. The chain is built from TRBV7-6 and TRBJ2-1; D is perhaps TRBD1 or TRBD2 (5 bases each). The V gene's germline CDR1 is SGHVS and CDR2 FNYEAQ. The CDR3 covers 17 residues. The V end lost 1 base, the J end lost 2 bases, and 15 bases lay between the germline ends. The CDR3 reads CASSLGGKGSTYNEQFF. The CDR3 DNA reads as TGTGCCAGCAGCTTAGGGGGGAAGGGGAGTACCTACAATGAGCAGTTCTTC.

This clone showed up just once. The chain combines TRBV5-4 with TRBJ2-7; 9 positions agree with TRBD1. CDR1 is SGHNT and CDR2 is YYREEE in the germline V gene (reference sequence). This CDR3 has 14 amino acids. The junction had 4 bases not matched to a gene; V was cut back by 3 bases and J by 3 bases. Written as DNA, the CDR3 is TGTGCCAGCAGCTCGGGACAGGGACGCTACGAGCAGTACTTC. It encodes CASSSGQGRYEQYF.

A remark on this clone: The same CDR3 can be traced to other DNA sequences in this sample. This chain joins TRBV7-9 and TRBJ1-1, with D uncertain. V lost 3 bases and J lost 2, with 4 bases in between. The CDR3 runs to 12 residues. In germline, CDR1 is SEHNR, CDR2 FQNEAQ (reference sequence). CDR3 loop: CASSFGNTEAFF. DNA for the CDR3: TGTGCCAGCAGCTTCGGAAACACTGAAGCTTTCTTT.

This sequence joins TRBV30 and TRBJ2-5; the match to TRBD2 covers 10 bases. V was pared by 0 bases and J by 4 bases, with 5 bases of the junction left unmatched. Germline V gene lookup returns CDR1 GTSNPN and CDR2 SVGIG (reference sequence). This CDR3 has 15 amino acids. DNA for the CDR3: TGTGCCTGGAGTGTAAGCGGGGGGGCCGGAGAGACCCAGTACTTC. Its translation: CAWSVSGGAGETQYF.

Points on this clone: Mismatch with germline at one junction end may stem from a read error. The chain recombines TRBV10-3 with TRBJ1-4; 8 nucleotides agree with TRBD1. Germline-derived CDR1 and CDR2 are ENHRY and SYGVKD. This CDR3 spans 15 amino acids. The CDR3 DNA reads as TGTGCCAGCAGTGAAGCGACAGGGGAGGAAGAAAAACTGTTTTTT. Residues: CASSEATGEEEKLFF.

This sequence joins TRBV9 and TRBJ1-1; D is possibly TRBD1 (5 bases). CDR1 and CDR2 (germline): SGDLS, YYNGEE. This CDR3 is 15 amino acids long. V lost 0 bases to trimming and J lost 2 bases, with 11 bases between them. The CDR3 DNA is TGTGCCAGCAGCGTAGTTGACAGACTCAACACTGAAGCTTTCTTT. It codes for CASSVVDRLNTEAFF.

The rearrangement links TRBV4-2 to TRBJ2-5, with TRBD1 identical over 7 bases. Germline loops: CDR1 LGHNA, CDR2 YNFKEQ. V was clipped by 4 bases and J by 3 bases; unmatched bases: 5. This CDR3 has 14 amino acids. The CDR3 loop is CASSLPGQKETQYF. As DNA, the CDR3 is TGTGCCAGCAGCCTACCGGGACAGAAAGAGACCCAGTACTTC.

CDR3 in DNA: TGCGCCAGCAGTGGTGGCAGGGGAGGTCTCACTGAAGCTTTCTTT. Protein sequence: CASSGGRGGLTEAFF. This chain connects TRBV10-1 to TRBJ1-1, with TRBD1 as a possible D gene (6 bases). Deletions cut 4 bases from V and 4 bases from J, with 16 bases between. The germline V gene has CDR1 WNHNN and CDR2 SYGVQD (reference sequence). The CDR3 runs to 15 residues.

This chain links TRBV10-2 with TRBJ2-1, with 9 bases that match TRBD1. V trimming: 3 bases; J trimming: 3 bases; junction bases outside the gene matches: 3. The CDR3 is made up of 15 amino acids. The germline V gene has CDR1 WSHSY and CDR2 SAAADI. The CDR3 region has the DNA TGCGCCAGCAGTGACCAGACAGGGGGCTACAATGAGCAGTTCTTC. It codes for CASSDQTGGYNEQFF.

The chain employs TRBV28 and TRBJ1-1, with a weak D call TRBD1 (5 bases). V was cut by 2 bases and J by 3 bases, with 10 bases left in between. Germline assignment: CDR1 MDHEN and CDR2 SYDVKM. This CDR3 has 14 residues. CDR3 DNA: TGTGCCAGCAGTTTACCCGGGGCGGACACTGAAGCTTTCTTT. This translates into CASSLPGADTEAFF.

This rearrangement joins TRBV6-6 to TRBJ2-7, with D unresolved. The V end lost 7 bases, the J end lost 4 bases, and 20 bases lay between the germline ends. The CDR3 is 15 residues long. Germline V CDR1 and CDR2: MNHNY, SVGAGI (reference sequence). CDR3 region: CASTLSGGEWYEQYF. The CDR3 DNA sequence: TGTGCCAGCACCCTCTCGGGCGGAGAATGGTACGAGCAGTACTTC.

The V and J genes are TRBV19 and TRBJ2-1; a weak D match, TRBD2 (5 bases). The CDR3 contains 14 residues. V lost 8 bases and J 0 bases, leaving 11 bases between the germline ends. Germline assignment: CDR1 LNHDA and CDR2 SQIVND (reference sequence). This chain's CDR3 is CASADSSSYNEQFF. Written as DNA, the CDR3 is TGTGCCAGTGCGGACTCGAGCTCCTACAATGAGCAGTTCTTC. The variable domain in full, with the rest retrieved from reference TRBV19 and TRBJ2-1, is DGGITQSPKYLFRKEGQNVTLSCEQNLNHDAMYWYRQDPGQGLRLIYYSQIVNDFQKGDIAEGYSVSREKKESFPLTVTSAQKNPTAFYLCASADSSSYNEQFFGPGTRLTVL.

The chain joins TRBV15 to TRBJ2-5; 7 positions agree with TRBD2. The CDR3 covers 16 residues. Germline trimming cut 3 bases from V and 3 bases from J; bases unmatched to any gene: 10. Germline V gene data show CDR1 as LNHNV and CDR2 as YYDKDF (reference sequence). Here the CDR3 reads CATSRGGMILEETQYF. The CDR3 nucleotides read TGTGCCACCAGCAGGGGGGGGATGATCCTGGAAGAGACCCAGTACTTC. The whole variable domain, filled in from reference TRBV15 and TRBJ2-5, reads DAMVIQNPRYQVTQFGKPVTLSCSQTLNHNVMYWYQQKSSQAPKLLFHYYDKDFNNEADTPDNFQSRRPNTSFCFLDIRSPGLGDTAMYLCATSRGGMILEETQYFGPGTRLLVL.

This chain uses TRBV5-1 with TRBJ2-3, with D possibly being TRBD1 (7 bases). The germline CDR1 and CDR2 sequences are SGHRS and YFSETQ. This CDR3 comprises 14 residues. V shed 0 bases and J shed 5 bases, with 10 bases lying between them. Here the CDR3 reads CASSLVQGGDTQYF. Written as DNA, the CDR3 is TGCGCCAGCAGCTTGGTCCAGGGGGGAGATACGCAGTATTTT.

This chain uses TRBV6-4 with TRBJ1-1, with 8 nucleotides matching TRBD1. The CDR3 sequence is 13 residues long. Trimming removed 6 bases from V and 4 bases from J; junction bases left unmatched: 4. Germline CDR1 is MRHNA and CDR2 is SNTAGT. CDR3 protein: CASRIGQGTEAFF. DNA of the CDR3: TGTGCCAGCAGGATAGGACAGGGCACTGAAGCTTTCTTT.